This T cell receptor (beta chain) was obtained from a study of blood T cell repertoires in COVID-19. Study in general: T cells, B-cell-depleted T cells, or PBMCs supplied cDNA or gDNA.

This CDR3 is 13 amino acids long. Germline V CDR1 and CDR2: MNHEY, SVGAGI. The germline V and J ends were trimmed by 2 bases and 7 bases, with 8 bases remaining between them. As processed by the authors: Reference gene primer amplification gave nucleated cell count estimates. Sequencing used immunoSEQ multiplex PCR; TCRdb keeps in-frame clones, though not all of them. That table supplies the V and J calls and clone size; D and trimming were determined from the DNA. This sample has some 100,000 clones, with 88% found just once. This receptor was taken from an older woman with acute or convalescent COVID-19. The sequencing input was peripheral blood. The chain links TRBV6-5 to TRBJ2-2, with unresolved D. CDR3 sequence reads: CASSYITGGELFF. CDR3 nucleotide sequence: TGTGCCAGCAGTTACATTACGGGCGGGGAGCTGTTTTTT.